Sequencing of this T cell receptor (beta chain) was carried out in a study of blood T cells in healthy people across ages. Study-wide results and limits: Higher diversity and more naive CD4+ cells were features of long-lived donors, compared to aged donors. Total diversity from one million sequenced T cells was likely underestimated. Across the age range, TCR beta diversity per million T cells fell in a roughly linear way. TCR beta diversity tracked closely with naive T cell percentage.

Together with a sample-barcoded 5' primer, a J-beta primer mix was included in a second PCR lasting about 7 to 12 cycles. TCRdb independently ran MiXCR on the 5' RACE reads; one entry per CDR3 protein. This sample has approximately 1,000,000 distinct CDR3 sequences, with 40% to 45% found just once. Concerning this clonotype itself: The antigen is unknown.

V shed 1 base and J 8 bases; nucleotides not matched to a gene: 8. The CDR3 is 16 residues long. V is TRBV12-3 or TRBV12-4 and J is TRBJ1-6; 7 bases line up with TRBD1. The receptor was derived from a woman aged 55-70 years in good health. The sequenced material came from blood. In DNA, the CDR3 is TGTGCCAGCAGTTTAGGGGGCAGGGGGGAGTATTCACCCCTCCACTTT. Amino acid sequence: CASSLGGRGEYSPLHF.